This is a list of T cell receptor beta chains from one sample in a study of blood T cell repertoires in COVID-19. Measured with immunoSEQ multiplex PCR; TCRdb has only the in-frame clones, and not every one. Of about 300,000 clones listed, around 88% are singletons. Sequencing input: peripheral blood. These receptors were collected from a woman in her 30s with COVID-19, enrolled during active disease. CDR3s include the opening cysteine and the closing phenylalanine or tryptophan. Fields, in order: D gene, J gene, clone size, V gene, CDR3 protein, CDR3 DNA. The D gene is left open where the match is weak. Rows give clone size only sometimes, using once, few, many, or a class for an expanded clone.

TRBD2 TRBJ2-3 NA TRBV4-1 CASSQDFGGERTDTQYF TGCGCCAGCAGCCAAGACTTTGGGGGGGAGCGCACAGATACGCAGTATTTT
NA TRBJ2-3 NA TRBV5-1 CASSLDGVGGDTQYF TGCGCCAGCAGCTTGGACGGGGTTGGCGGAGATACGCAGTATTTT
NA TRBJ1-6 NA TRBV30 CAWSTRSSPLHF TGTGCCTGGAGTACTAGAAGTTCACCCCTCCACTTT
NA TRBJ2-2 NA TRBV7-9 CASSLAITGELFF TGTGCCAGCAGCTTGGCAATCACCGGGGAGCTGTTTTTT
TRBD1 TRBJ1-2 NA TRBV10-3 CAIRHTGEDYGYTF TGTGCCATCAGGCATACAGGGGAAGACTATGGCTACACCTTC
NA TRBJ2-5 NA TRBV5-8 CASSPGAQGGMETQYF TGTGCCAGCAGCCCTGGGGCGCAGGGGGGAATGGAGACCCAGTACTTC
NA TRBJ2-7 once TRBV12-3/TRBV12-4 CASSFKPYEQYF TGTGCCAGCAGTTTCAAGCCTTACGAGCAGTACTTC
NA TRBJ2-3 NA TRBV11-2 CASSLKSTDTQYF TGTGCCAGCAGCCTAAAGAGCACAGATACGCAGTATTTT
NA TRBJ2-3 NA TRBV4-1 CASSQDAPTGGRDTQYF TGCGCCAGCAGCCAAGACGCCCCTACGGGGGGCAGGGATACGCAGTATTTT
NA TRBJ1-1 NA TRBV4-1 CASSHQGSNTEAFF TGCGCCAGCAGCCACCAGGGCTCGAACACTGAAGCTTTCTTT
TRBD1 TRBJ2-6 NA TRBV5-6 CASSLGDRPISGANVLTF TGTGCCAGCAGCTTGGGGGACAGGCCAATCTCTGGGGCCAACGTCCTGACTTTC
NA TRBJ1-1 NA TRBV21-1 CASRRDREYTEAFF TGTGCCAGCAGAAGGGACAGGGAGTACACTGAAGCTTTCTTT
NA TRBJ2-7 NA TRBV5-4 CASSLGTVTYEQYF TGTGCCAGCAGCTTGGGGACAGTAACCTACGAGCAGTACTTC
TRBD1 TRBJ1-2 once TRBV7-6 CASSLGGTDSYGYTF TGTGCCAGCAGCTTAGGAGGGACAGACTCATATGGCTACACCTTC
NA TRBJ1-2 once TRBV2 CASSEGQAFGYTF TGTGCCAGCAGTGAAGGCCAGGCCTTTGGCTACACCTTC
NA TRBJ1-1 once TRBV7-9 CASSLEVGRTFF TGTGCCAGCAGCTTGGAGGTCGGGAGGACTTTCTTT
TRBD1 TRBJ1-1 NA TRBV28 CASRDRGTEAFF TGTGCCAGCAGAGACAGGGGGACTGAAGCTTTCTTT
NA TRBJ1-6 NA TRBV7-2 CASSLAIGVGSPLHF TGTGCCAGCAGCTTAGCGATAGGGGTCGGTTCACCCCTCCACTTT
NA TRBJ1-3 NA TRBV18 CASESFNSGNTIYF TGTGCCAGCGAGAGCTTCAACTCTGGAAACACCATATATTTT
TRBD2 TRBJ2-3 NA TRBV6-4 CASRIKTSGGLQPRQYF TGTGCCAGCAGGATTAAGACTAGCGGGGGATTACAGCCTAGGCAGTATTTT
NA TRBJ2-5 NA TRBV7-7 CASSLSPSHETQYF TGTGCCAGCAGCTTATCCCCTAGCCATGAGACCCAGTACTTC
NA TRBJ1-1 NA TRBV19 CASSPGFMNTEAFF TGTGCCAGTAGTCCAGGGTTTATGAACACTGAAGCTTTCTTT
NA TRBJ2-6 NA TRBV28 CASSFLSSGANVLTF TGTGCCAGCAGTTTTCTTAGCTCTGGGGCCAACGTCCTGACTTTC